This record looks at one T cell receptor (beta chain) sequence and its context. Produced via immunoSEQ multiplex PCR; TCRdb's table is partial and in-frame only. The data contain 100,000 to 150,000 clones, about 90% of them singletons. V lost 4 bases to trimming and J lost 3 bases, with 17 bases between them. The CDR3 has 15 residues. Germline CDR1 GTSNPN, CDR2 SVGIG (reference sequence). The entry originates in a study of blood T cell repertoires in COVID-19. Turning to the study itself: T cells, B-cell-depleted T cells, or PBMCs provided the cDNA or gDNA that served as material.

The rearrangement links TRBV30 to TRBJ2-3; TRBD2 might be the D (6 bases). The specimen was peripheral blood. This receptor was taken from a man in his fifties with active COVID-19. CDR3 nucleotide sequence: TGTGCCTGGAATGAGTACCCCGGGGGTACAGATACGCAGTATTTT. It translates to CAWNEYPGGTDTQYF.